This T cell receptor beta chain was identified in a study of blood T cell repertoires in COVID-19. Study-wide context: Spain, Italy and the United States supplied samples that represented acute and convalescent COVID-19. The analysed material was cDNA or gDNA that came from T cells, B-cell-depleted T cells, or PBMCs.

Enrolled during active infection, Seattle patients were then followed longitudinally. Per the original data handling: The assay estimated nucleated cells by amplifying reference gene primers. Profiled with immunoSEQ multiplex PCR; TCRdb holds only in-frame clones, not every one. V and J calls and clone size are those listed in that table; D and trimming were worked out from the DNA. The sample has about 320,000 clones; approximately 88% are singletons. This sequence was found in a woman under 40 with COVID-19, enrolled during active disease. The sequenced material came from peripheral blood.

The CDR3 DNA sequence: TGTGCCAGCAGTTTAGGGTCCAGTCAGACCCAGTACTTC. Amino acid sequence: CASSLGSSQTQYF. The chain joins TRBV12-3 or TRBV12-4 to TRBJ2-5; D call uncertain. CDR3 size: 13 residues. V lost 1 base and J lost 6, with 9 bases in between.